The present entry profiles one T cell receptor (beta chain) with its context. What antigen it recognizes has not been identified. Within one base of it there is no much larger clone, and no base qualities were kept. Preparation of the library involved RACE. TCRdb lists the instrument as NextSeq 500. During library preparation, unique molecular identifiers were attached to individual cDNA molecules so that TCRs could be counted in a quantitative, reproducible way. The published analysis was carried out like this. A median of roughly 100,000 TCRs per sample was observed, with a range of roughly 20,000 to 700,000. V, J and CDR3 annotation of the TCR reads was carried out using the Decombinator software suite. Every sample was subsampled to the same number of TCRs (28,000) for the PS versus PT1 abundance plots. TCRs were defined as expanded if absent before sensitization and observed at least eight times at the 2-week time point. Using fastp trimming at Q25 and MiXCR clonotype assembly, TCRdb reanalyzed the public sequencing data and kept in-frame beta chains. Rows matching on CDR3 protein sequence are summarized as one entry with the most common DNA and genes. TCRdb's processing, not the authors', yielded these V and J calls. The sample includes around 42,000 distinct CDR3 sequences, with around a tenth observed a single time. Together, the top ten hold 11% to 15% of the sample.

From the cysteine through the phenylalanine, the CDR3 covers 14 amino acids. Only the CDR3 region is kept as DNA, spanning 42 bases read in frame from base 1. The V and J ends are trimmed by 2 bases and 10 bases, leaving 15 bases between them. This sample is drawn from a study of human T cells and chemical hapten exposure (dated by TCRdb to the early 2020s). Regarding the complete study: For sensitization, 2% DPC in acetone was applied to a 2 cm by 2 cm area of upper inner arm skin. Weekly therapeutic DPC doses were additionally applied to the scalp of patients throughout the approximately 25-week study period. Patch testing was done on the upper back using Finn chambers containing 0.01% DPC, and results were scored after 6 days according to International Contact Dermatitis Research Group standards. Alopecia areata with under or over 50% scalp involvement, alopecia totalis and alopecia universalis were represented in the patient cohort, which was mostly female. Libraries were pooled for sequencing, and variation in per-sample TCR yields was attributed mainly to small differences in library volumes within the pool. Peripheral blood TCR repertoire changes were tracked in vivo in alopecia patients during primary and secondary sensitization to the hapten diphenylcyclopropenone (DPC). Patient blood was sampled pre-sensitization (week 0) and at 2, 6 and about 24 weeks after DPC sensitization. For TCR sequencing, blood came from 25 to 30 alopecia patients at anywhere from one to four time points (pre-sensitization, 2, 6 and 24 weeks). Both TCR alpha and TCR beta chains were sequenced from each blood RNA sample.

Summary of the overall study and its limitations: Significantly more large CDR3 similarity clusters were formed by expanded TCRs than by pre-sensitization or healthy control sets, consistent with antigen-driven responses. Repeated subsampling changed both the strength of the expansion versus patch-test correlation and the threshold at which the correlation became significant. DPC sensitization did not change the number of TCRs with a frequency above 1 in 1000, and there was no evidence of changes in global repertoire structure. Because all patients had alopecia, a presumed autoimmune disease, the immune response of the patients might differ from that of healthy individuals. Patch test score correlated positively with the number of PT1 expanded TCRs, reaching significance at thresholds 8, 16 and 32 but not at 4.

Taken with the paper, the label for time point translates to: patch test 2, 6 weeks after DPC sensitization. The treatment or condition label here, explained by the study, means: therapeutic diphenylcyclopropenone sensitization with weekly scalp DPC. Total RNA was extracted from unfractionated whole blood collected in Tempus Blood RNA tubes. Blood at each patch-test visit was drawn before the patch test was applied. Patients were considered eligible if aged 18 to 70, diagnosed with alopecia and deemed suitable for DPC therapy, and patients were excluded if pregnant. Here the sequenced sample was whole blood, taken in connection with sensitization to the hapten diphenylcyclopropenone (DPC). The V and J genes are TRBV6-7 and TRBJ2-1, with no confidently assigned D gene. TRBV6-7 is noted as an ORF with a role that remains uncertain. The receptor's source is a young woman with alopecia areata. Some clones in this sample may be carry-over from other donors' samples. The bases are TGTGCCAGCAGTTACGAAGAGTCGTTCCCGGAGCAGTTCTTC. Its translation reads: CASSYEESFPEQFF.